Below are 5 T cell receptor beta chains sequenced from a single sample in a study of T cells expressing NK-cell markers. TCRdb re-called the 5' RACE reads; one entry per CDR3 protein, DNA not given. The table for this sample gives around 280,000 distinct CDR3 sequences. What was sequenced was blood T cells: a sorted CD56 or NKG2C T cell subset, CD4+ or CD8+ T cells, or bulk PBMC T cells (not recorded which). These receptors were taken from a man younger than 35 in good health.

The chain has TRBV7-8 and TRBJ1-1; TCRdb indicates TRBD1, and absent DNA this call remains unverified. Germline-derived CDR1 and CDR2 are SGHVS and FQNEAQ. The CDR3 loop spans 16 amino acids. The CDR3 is CASSLDRGLMNTEAFF.

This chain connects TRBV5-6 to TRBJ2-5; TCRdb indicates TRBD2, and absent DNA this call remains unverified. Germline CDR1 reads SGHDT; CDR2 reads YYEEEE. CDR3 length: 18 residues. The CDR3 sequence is CASSLLQILAGGIGAQYF.

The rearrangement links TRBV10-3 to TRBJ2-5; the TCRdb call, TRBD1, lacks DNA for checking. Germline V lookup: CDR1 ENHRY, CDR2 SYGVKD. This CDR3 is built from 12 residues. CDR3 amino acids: CATGPVGETQYF.

This CDR3 reads CASSIGTGVRGEQFF. This chain uses TRBV6-5 with TRBJ2-1; TCRdb reports TRBD1, a call that lacks DNA to check it against. Germline loops: CDR1 MNHEY, CDR2 SVGAGI. The CDR3 consists of 15 residues.

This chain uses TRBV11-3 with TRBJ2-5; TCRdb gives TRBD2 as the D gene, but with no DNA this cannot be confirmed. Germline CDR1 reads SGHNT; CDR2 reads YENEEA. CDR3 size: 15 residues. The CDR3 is CASSLGSGSGETQYF.